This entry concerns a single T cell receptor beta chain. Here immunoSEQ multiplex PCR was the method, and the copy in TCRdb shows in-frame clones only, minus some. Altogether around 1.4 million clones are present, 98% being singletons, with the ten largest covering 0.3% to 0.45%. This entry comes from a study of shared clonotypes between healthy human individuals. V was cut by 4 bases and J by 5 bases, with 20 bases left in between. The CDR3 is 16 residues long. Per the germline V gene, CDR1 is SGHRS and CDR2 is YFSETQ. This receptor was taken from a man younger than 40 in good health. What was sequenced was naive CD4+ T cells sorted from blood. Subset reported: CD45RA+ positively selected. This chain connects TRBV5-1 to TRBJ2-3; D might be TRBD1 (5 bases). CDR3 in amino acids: CASSQKNRRSGDTQYF. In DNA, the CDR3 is TGCGCCAGCAGCCAGAAAAACAGGCGATCTGGAGATACGCAGTATTTT. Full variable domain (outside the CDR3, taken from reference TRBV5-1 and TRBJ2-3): KAGVTQTPRYLIKTRGQQVTLSCSPISGHRSVSWYQQTPGQGLQFLFEYFSETQRNKGNFPGRFSGRQFSNSRSEMNVSTLELGDSALYLCASSQKNRRSGDTQYFGPGTRLTVL.